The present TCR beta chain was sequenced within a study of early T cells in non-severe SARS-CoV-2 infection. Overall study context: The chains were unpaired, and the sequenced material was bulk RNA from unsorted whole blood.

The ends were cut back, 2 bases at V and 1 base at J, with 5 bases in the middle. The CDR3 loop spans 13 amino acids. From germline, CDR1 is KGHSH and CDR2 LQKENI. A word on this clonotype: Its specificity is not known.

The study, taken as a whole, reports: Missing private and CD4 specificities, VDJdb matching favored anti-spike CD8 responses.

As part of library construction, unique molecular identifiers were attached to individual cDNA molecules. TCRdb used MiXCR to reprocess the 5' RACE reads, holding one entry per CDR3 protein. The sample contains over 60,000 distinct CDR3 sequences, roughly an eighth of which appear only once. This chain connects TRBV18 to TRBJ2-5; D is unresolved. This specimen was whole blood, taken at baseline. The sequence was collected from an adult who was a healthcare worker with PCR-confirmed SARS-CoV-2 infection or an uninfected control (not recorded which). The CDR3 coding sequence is TGTGCCAGCTCACCAGTCGCCCAAGAGACCCAGTACTTC. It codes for CASSPVAQETQYF.